Following are 20 T cell receptor beta chains from one sample sequenced in a study of shared clonotypes between healthy human individuals. Profiled with immunoSEQ multiplex PCR; TCRdb holds only in-frame clones, not every one. This sample carries about 2.4 million clones, around nine tenths of them seen once, and the ten largest clones take 0.11% to 0.15%. Sequenced input: naive CD4+ T cells sorted from blood. As for subset: CD45RA+ positively selected. The origin of the receptors is a man younger than 35 in good health.

CDR3 in DNA: TGCGCCAGCAGCCAACGGACGGGGAGGACTGAAGCTTTCTTT. It encodes CASSQRTGRTEAFF. The rearrangement uses TRBV4-3 and TRBJ1-1; D unresolved. The CDR3 covers 14 residues. Per germline, CDR1 LGHNA and CDR2 YSLEER. V dropped 2 bases and J dropped 5 bases, with 12 bases sitting between them.

CDR3 in amino acids: CASSPRPDRVISGNTIYF. The CDR3 DNA reads TGCGCCAGCAGCCCGCGTCCGGACAGGGTAATCTCTGGAAACACCATATATTTT. V is TRBV4-1 and J is TRBJ1-3; 8 nucleotides agree with TRBD1. With 4 bases clipped from V and 0 bases from J, the junction kept 11 bases outside the gene matches. Germline V gives CDR1 MGHRA, CDR2 YSYEKL. The CDR3 loop spans 18 amino acids.

CDR3 sequence reads: CASSAGPGDTQYF. The CDR3 DNA reads TGTGCCAGCAGCGCGGGGCCGGGGGATACGCAGTATTTT. V gene TRBV11-3 combines with J gene TRBJ2-3; maybe TRBD2 (6 bases). The germline V gene encodes CDR1 SGHNT and CDR2 YENEEA. V was trimmed by 5 bases and J by 6 bases, leaving 12 bases between them. There are 13 residues in the CDR3.

This chain connects TRBV7-6 to TRBJ2-1; TRBD2 agrees at 11 bases. The CDR3 contains 16 residues. The germline V gene encodes CDR1 SGHVS and CDR2 FNYEAQ. Trimming removed 5 bases from V and 8 bases from J; junction bases left unmatched: 11. The CDR3 reads CASSPSSSGRMYEQFF. CDR3 DNA sequence: TGTGCCAGCAGCCCATCCTCTAGCGGGAGGATGTATGAGCAGTTCTTC.

V and J are TRBV18 and TRBJ2-5; D is perhaps TRBD1 (5 bases). Trimming left V 2 bases short and J 4 bases short, with 14 bases between. The CDR3 length is 15 residues. Germline values: CDR1 KGHSH, CDR2 LQKENI. This chain's CDR3 is CASSPGAGMGETQYF. The DNA of the CDR3 is TGTGCCAGCTCACCAGGGGCAGGGATGGGAGAGACCCAGTACTTC.

The CDR3 coding sequence is TGTGCCAGCAGTTCCAGACAGCCTAATCAGCCCCAGCATTTT. It is translated as CASSSRQPNQPQHF. This rearrangement joins TRBV28 to TRBJ1-5; a possible D gene is TRBD1 (5 bases). Germline-derived CDR1 and CDR2 are MDHEN and SYDVKM. Trimming cost V 4 bases and J 4 bases, with 11 bases left between them. There are 14 residues in the CDR3.

The chain combines TRBV7-2 with TRBJ2-3; no clear D gene. CDR3 length: 15 residues. Germline V gene sequence: CDR1 SGHTA, CDR2 FQGNSA. Trimming stripped 2 bases from V and 3 bases from J, with 12 bases between. CDR3 DNA: TGTGCCAGCAGCTTACGGCCCGGAAGTACAGATACGCAGTATTTT. It codes for CASSLRPGSTDTQYF.

The sample holds one count of this clone. The chain combines TRBV2 with TRBJ2-1; D gene uncertain. CDR1 and CDR2 from the germline V gene are SNHLY and FYNNEI. V gave up 3 bases and J gave up 5 bases, with 8 bases separating them. CDR3 length equals 13 residues. CDR3 in amino acids: CASSDWGDNEQFF. CDR3 DNA sequence: TGTGCCAGCAGTGACTGGGGTGACAATGAGCAGTTCTTC.

The chain recombines TRBV9 with TRBJ1-5; 10 nucleotides agree with TRBD1. The CDR3 is made up of 17 amino acids. Germline CDR1 is SGDLS and CDR2 is YYNGEE. The V segment lost 0 bases and the J segment 2 bases; nucleotides outside the gene matches: 5. The CDR3 here is CASSVGGTGAGNQPQHF. In DNA form, the CDR3 reads TGTGCCAGCAGCGTAGGTGGGACAGGGGCGGGCAATCAGCCCCAGCATTTT.

The chain couples TRBV4-1 to TRBJ2-1; D is undetermined. The CDR3 extends over 16 amino acids. The V end was cut by 0 bases, the J end by 5 bases, with 14 bases between. CDR1 and CDR2 from the germline V gene are MGHRA and YSYEKL. The CDR3: CASSQDEARKNNEQFF. CDR3 bases: TGCGCCAGCAGCCAAGATGAAGCTAGAAAAAACAATGAGCAGTTCTTC.

The rearrangement links TRBV7-9 to TRBJ2-7; D tentatively reads TRBD1 or TRBD2 (5 bases each). Germline V gene sequence: CDR1 SEHNR, CDR2 FQNEAQ (reference sequence). The germline V and J ends were trimmed by 4 bases and 6 bases, with 13 bases remaining between them. The CDR3 runs 13 residues. This CDR3 is CASSYEGIGEQYF. For the CDR3, the DNA is TGTGCCAGCAGCTACGAGGGGATCGGCGAGCAGTACTTC. Full variable domain (rest looked up from reference TRBV7-9 and TRBJ2-7): DTGVSQNPRHKITKRGQNVTFRCDPISEHNRLYWYRQTLGQGPEFLTYFQNEAQLEKSRLLSDRFSAERPKGSFSTLEIQRTEQGDSAMYLCASSYEGIGEQYFGPGTRLTVT.

This clone was seen only a few times. The chain links TRBV18 to TRBJ1-3, with D possibly TRBD1 on 6 matching bases. V dropped 2 bases and J dropped 0 bases, with 26 bases sitting between them. This CDR3 contains 21 residues. Germline V gene sequence: CDR1 KGHSH, CDR2 LQKENI. The CDR3 coding sequence is TGTGCCAGCTCACCAAGACCAAAGCCGAGAAGTACAGGGAGCTCTGGAAACACCATATATTTT. This translates into CASSPRPKPRSTGSSGNTIYF.

CDR3 protein: CAWSAGGTEKLFF. The CDR3 DNA sequence: TGTGCCTGGAGTGCGGGGGGAACGGAAAAACTGTTTTTT. The chain recombines TRBV30 with TRBJ1-4; D may be TRBD1 (5 bases). Germline V gives CDR1 GTSNPN, CDR2 SVGIG (reference sequence). This CDR3 has 13 residues. Between the trimmed V and J ends, which lost 1 base and 8 bases, there was a span of 11 bases.

Turning to this clone: The same CDR3 arises from other DNA sequences in this sample as well. The chain links TRBV5-1 to TRBJ2-3; D gene ambiguous. CDR3 length equals 14 residues. The V and J ends lost 0 bases and 0 bases respectively, with 5 bases between them. Per the germline V gene, CDR1 is SGHRS and CDR2 is YFSETQ. CDR3 coding DNA: TGCGCCAGCAGCTTGGATCGGAGCACAGATACGCAGTATTTT. It is translated as CASSLDRSTDTQYF.

The chain couples TRBV5-4 to TRBJ2-5, with D possibly being TRBD2 (7 bases). Per the germline V gene, CDR1 is SGHNT and CDR2 is YYREEE (reference sequence). Trimming removed 4 bases from V and 2 bases from J, with 15 bases in between. This CDR3 contains 15 residues. This CDR3 reads CASSPRGGGQETQYF. In DNA form, the CDR3 reads TGTGCCAGCAGCCCTAGAGGGGGGGGACAAGAGACCCAGTACTTC.

The chain combines TRBV19 with TRBJ2-7, with D perhaps matching TRBD1 (5 bases). Trimming took 10 bases from V and 2 from J, leaving 18 bases between them. Germline V lookup: CDR1 LNHDA, CDR2 SQIVND (reference sequence). This CDR3 has 14 amino acids. The CDR3 sequence is CATRPGSGPYEQYF. The CDR3 DNA reads as TGTGCCACCCGGCCAGGTTCAGGGCCCTACGAGCAGTACTTC.

This clone was detected only once. This chain joins TRBV5-1 and TRBJ1-1; D is perhaps TRBD1 (6 bases). The CDR3 runs to 16 residues. Germline V lookup: CDR1 SGHRS, CDR2 YFSETQ. V lost 0 bases and J lost 1, with 13 bases in between. The DNA for the CDR3 is TGCGCCAGCAGCTTGGTCCCACGGGACAAGAACACTGAAGCTTTCTTT. Translating it yields CASSLVPRDKNTEAFF.

The rearrangement joins TRBV5-4 to TRBJ1-1; 8 bases are shared with TRBD1. The germline gives CDR1 SGHNT, CDR2 YYREEE (reference sequence). The CDR3 length is 15 residues. The V gene end was trimmed by 0 bases and the J gene end by 4 bases; junction bases not matched to a gene: 5. The CDR3 loop reads CASSLGGQAATEAFF. Here the CDR3 DNA reads TGTGCCAGCAGCTTGGGGGGACAGGCAGCCACTGAAGCTTTCTTT.

The chain employs TRBV4-3 and TRBJ1-4; D gene uncertain. This CDR3 is built from 12 residues. The V and J ends lost 0 bases and 11 bases respectively, with 7 bases between them. In germline, CDR1 is LGHNA, CDR2 YSLEER. In nucleotides, the CDR3 is TGCGCCAGCAGCCAAGATTCGGGGAAACTGTTTTTT. Its translation is CASSQDSGKLFF.

The chain is built from TRBV7-2 and TRBJ1-2; 9 bases map to TRBD1. The CDR3 extends over 13 amino acids. V trimming: 6 bases; J trimming: 4 bases; junction bases outside the gene matches: 3. CDR1 and CDR2 (germline): SGHTA, FQGNSA. The CDR3 coding sequence is TGTGCCAGCAGGGTGACAGGGGGCTATGGCTACACCTTC. Translated, it gives CASRVTGGYGYTF.